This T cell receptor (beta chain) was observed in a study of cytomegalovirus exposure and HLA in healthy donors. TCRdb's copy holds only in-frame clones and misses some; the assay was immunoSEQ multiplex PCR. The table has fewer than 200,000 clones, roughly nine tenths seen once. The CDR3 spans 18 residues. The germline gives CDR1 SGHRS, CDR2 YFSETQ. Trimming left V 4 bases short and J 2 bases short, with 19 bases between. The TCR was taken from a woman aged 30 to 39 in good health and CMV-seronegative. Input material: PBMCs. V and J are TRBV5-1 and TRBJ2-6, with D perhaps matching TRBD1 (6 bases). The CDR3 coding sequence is TGCGCCAGCAGCCCTATTGTGGGGGCTTCCCCTGGGGCCAACGTCCTGACTTTC. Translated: CASSPIVGASPGANVLTF.